The 27 T cell receptor beta chains below all came from one sample that was sequenced in a study of T cell repertoires in ileal Crohn's disease. TCRdb's copy holds only in-frame clones and misses some; the assay was immunoSEQ multiplex PCR. The sample yields approximately 2,300 clones, 76% seen once. Sequenced sample: ileal tissue. Every receptor here comes from an adult with Crohn's disease.

The chain is built from TRBV6-6 and TRBJ1-2; 7 bases align to TRBD1. The germline CDR1 and CDR2 sequences are MNHNY and SVGAGI (reference sequence). Trimming cost V 5 bases and J 2 bases; bases outside gene matches: 2. The CDR3 consists of 13 residues. The CDR3 DNA reads as TGTGCCAGCAGTATGGGACAGAACTATGGCTACACCTTC. It yields the protein CASSMGQNYGYTF.

The J gene is TRBJ1-1, the V gene TRBV19; D is perhaps TRBD1 (5 bases). Trimming removed 8 bases from V and 6 bases from J, with 25 bases in between. Germline values: CDR1 LNHDA, CDR2 SQIVND (reference sequence). This CDR3 is built from 16 residues. CDR3 sequence reads: CASDSRRDDVGSEAFF. Here the CDR3 DNA reads TGTGCCAGTGACTCCCGGAGGGACGACGTTGGCTCTGAAGCTTTCTTT.

CDR3 residues: CASMPGGGQGWQPQHF. The CDR3 DNA reads TGTGCCAGCATGCCGGGGGGGGGACAGGGGTGGCAGCCCCAGCATTTT. The rearrangement links TRBV2 to TRBJ1-5, with 10 positions matching TRBD1. The germline CDR1 and CDR2 sequences are SNHLY and FYNNEI. The trim removed 7 bases at V and 7 bases at J, leaving 13 bases unmatched. The CDR3 loop spans 16 amino acids.

The rearrangement joins TRBV7-2 to TRBJ2-7; D unclear. The CDR3 consists of 15 residues. Trimming pared 1 base from V and 0 bases from J, leaving 10 bases between. CDR1 is SGHTA, CDR2 FQGNSA, per germline. The CDR3 region has the DNA TGTGCCAGCAGCTTAGTTGCGGCTAGCTCCTACGAGCAGTACTTC. Amino acids: CASSLVAASSYEQYF. The variable domain in full, with the rest retrieved from reference TRBV7-2 and TRBJ2-7, is GAGVSQSPSNKVTEKGKDVELRCDPISGHTALYWYRQSLGQGLEFLIYFQGNSAPDKSGLPSDRFSAERTGGSVSTLTIQRTQQEDSAVYLCASSLVAASSYEQYFGPGTRLTVT.

The chain recombines TRBV7-6 with TRBJ1-1, with D tentatively TRBD1 (6 bases). From germline, CDR1 is SGHVS and CDR2 FNYEAQ. The CDR3 is 14 residues long. Trimming took off 5 bases at V and 5 bases at J, with 15 bases between the two ends. CDR3 nucleotides: TGTGCCAGCAGCCCGCTTGGGGGCGGGACTGAAGCTTTCTTT. Translated, it gives CASSPLGGGTEAFF.

This clone was recorded a few times. The chain has TRBV27 and TRBJ1-1; the D is unclear. The CDR3 covers 14 residues. Per the germline V gene, CDR1 is MNHEY and CDR2 is SMNVEV (reference sequence). V lost 2 bases, J lost 2 bases, and 9 bases lay in between. In DNA form, the CDR3 reads TGTGCCAGCAGTTTAGGCGGGCCTAACACTGAAGCTTTCTTT. Translation: CASSLGGPNTEAFF.

The chain employs TRBV11-3 and TRBJ2-1, with D possibly matching TRBD2 (6 bases). The germline V and J ends were trimmed by 1 base and 4 bases, with 14 bases remaining between them. The germline V gene has CDR1 SGHNT and CDR2 YENEEA. There are 16 residues in the CDR3. The CDR3 bases are TGTGCCAGCAGCTTAGTATTCGGGGGAGGTTACAATGAGCAGTTCTTC. Amino acids: CASSLVFGGGYNEQFF.

The chain couples TRBV11-2 to TRBJ1-1; perhaps TRBD1 as D (5 bases). The CDR3 spans 14 residues. The V end was cut by 5 bases, the J end by 4 bases, with 14 bases between. Germline CDR1 reads SGHAT; CDR2 reads FQNNGV. As DNA, the CDR3 is TGTGCCAGCAGCCCCCAGGCAGGGCGCACTGAAGCTTTCTTT. Translated: CASSPQAGRTEAFF.

The gene calls are TRBV29-1 and TRBJ2-5; D is unresolved. Germline CDR1 SQVTM, CDR2 ANQGSEA. Trimming removed 3 bases from V and 4 bases from J, with 15 bases in between. The CDR3 runs to 14 residues. The CDR3: CSVETAGMIETQYF. The CDR3 DNA sequence: TGCAGCGTTGAGACGGCAGGCATGATAGAGACCCAGTACTTC.

The V and J genes are TRBV6-1 and TRBJ1-2; D is perhaps TRBD1 (5 bases). The CDR3 consists of 12 residues. The germline V gene encodes CDR1 MNHNS and CDR2 SASEGT. V shed 2 bases and J shed 12 bases, with 13 bases lying between them. The CDR3 here is CASSENDWGDTF. The CDR3 bases are TGTGCCAGCAGTGAAAACGATTGGGGGGACACCTTC.

By proportion, this clone is large (0.1 to 1%). This rearrangement joins TRBV7-9 to TRBJ2-3; 8 bases fit TRBD1. From germline, CDR1 is SEHNR and CDR2 FQNEAQ (reference sequence). The CDR3 has 13 residues. V was pared by 8 bases and J by 5 bases, with 6 bases of the junction left unmatched. CDR3 bases: TGTGCCAGCGCCAGGGGGCTAGGAGATACGCAGTATTTT. Protein: CASARGLGDTQYF.

The chain links TRBV4-2 to TRBJ2-5; 8 bases are shared with TRBD2. Germline CDR1 reads LGHNA; CDR2 reads YNFKEQ. This CDR3 contains 15 residues. V shed 3 bases and J 2 bases; nucleotides not matched to a gene: 5. The DNA of the CDR3 is TGTGCCAGCAGCCAGGGTCTAGCGGGTCAAGAGACCCAGTACTTC. It specifies CASSQGLAGQETQYF.

Comments on this clone: The sample carries other DNA sequences with the same CDR3. The V call is TRBV11-2, the J call TRBJ2-7; 9 positions match TRBD1. CDR1 SGHAT and CDR2 FQNNGV come from the germline V gene. With V trimmed by 5 bases and J by 4 bases, 6 bases remained unmatched. CDR3 size: 14 residues. The CDR3 DNA is TGTGCCAGCAGCCAGGGACAGGGCCCGTACGAGCAGTACTTC. Residues: CASSQGQGPYEQYF.

This clone was detected once. The rearrangement uses TRBV4-1 and TRBJ2-5; the match to TRBD1 covers 9 bases. J lost 5 bases, V lost 0 bases, and 10 bases had no gene match. Germline CDR1 reads MGHRA; CDR2 reads YSYEKL. The CDR3 loop spans 17 amino acids. CDR3 residues: CASSQESTGGAWETQYF. In DNA, the CDR3 is TGCGCCAGCAGCCAAGAATCGACAGGGGGGGCGTGGGAGACCCAGTACTTC.

The chain has TRBV7-9 and TRBJ1-3; possible D gene TRBD1, 6 bases. Per the germline V gene, CDR1 is SEHNR and CDR2 is FQNEAQ (reference sequence). Trimming cost V 7 bases and J 0 bases, with 16 bases left between them. The length of the CDR3 is 16 residues. CDR3 residues: CASTPTTGLSGNTIYF. CDR3 in DNA: TGTGCCAGCACCCCAACCACAGGGCTCTCTGGAAACACCATATATTTT.

V gene TRBV14 combines with J gene TRBJ2-7, with D possibly matching TRBD2 (6 bases). In germline, CDR1 is SGHDN, CDR2 FVKESK. The CDR3 is 14 residues long. The V end lost 4 bases, the J end lost 6 bases, and 16 bases lay between the germline ends. As DNA, the CDR3 is TGTGCCAGCAGCCTCCTTCTCGGGGGTCGCGAGCAGTACTTC. Residues: CASSLLLGGREQYF.

V is TRBV5-1 and J is TRBJ2-2, with D possibly TRBD2 on 5 matching bases. Germline-derived CDR1 and CDR2 are SGHRS and YFSETQ. The V and J ends lost 0 bases and 4 bases respectively, with 13 bases between them. CDR3 length: 16 residues. The DNA of the CDR3 is TGCGCCAGCAGCTTGGGATCAAGCCGGGGCACCGGGGAGCTGTTTTTT. Translated, it gives CASSLGSSRGTGELFF.

This clone appeared a single time. The gene calls are TRBV19 and TRBJ2-2; 11 bases match TRBD2. This CDR3 has 16 residues. Trimming removed 0 bases from V and 6 bases from J; junction bases left unmatched: 3. Germline V gene lookup returns CDR1 LNHDA and CDR2 SQIVND (reference sequence). Here the CDR3 DNA reads TGTGCCAGTAGTATAGAGGCTAGCGGGAGGTCCGGGGAGCTGTTTTTT. Protein: CASSIEASGRSGELFF.

This clone showed up just once. Other DNA variants within this sample encode the same CDR3. This chain uses TRBV4-2 with TRBJ2-7; D is perhaps TRBD2 (6 bases). The ends were cut back, 0 bases at V and 2 bases at J, with 14 bases in the middle. The germline V gene has CDR1 LGHNA and CDR2 YNFKEQ. The CDR3 is made up of 16 amino acids. The CDR3 DNA reads TGTGCCAGCAGCCAAGACTGGGCTAGCGCGCCCTACGAGCAGTACTTC. It translates to CASSQDWASAPYEQYF.

This sequence joins TRBV9 and TRBJ2-7, with D perhaps TRBD2 (5 bases). Germline loops: CDR1 SGDLS, CDR2 YYNGEE. Trimming took 3 bases from V and 4 from J, leaving 8 bases between them. The CDR3 is 12 amino acids. The CDR3 coding sequence is TGTGCCAGCAGCGCCACGGGGTACGAGCAGTACTTC. As protein: CASSATGYEQYF. The full variable domain, with the rest looked up from reference TRBV9 and TRBJ2-7, is DSGVTQTPKHLITATGQRVTLRCSPRSGDLSVYWYQQSLDQGLQFLIQYYNGEERAKGNILERFSAQQFPDLHSELNLSSLELGDSALYFCASSATGYEQYFGPGTRLTVT.

This chain connects TRBV28 to TRBJ1-6; the D is unclear. Per germline, CDR1 MDHEN and CDR2 SYDVKM. V lost 4 bases, J lost 5 bases, and 3 bases lay in between. The CDR3 length is 12 residues. DNA of the CDR3: TGTGCCAGCAGTTCTCATAATTCACCCCTCCACTTT. Translated, it gives CASSSHNSPLHF.

The CDR3 loop is CASSPTGGRLAAFF. The CDR3 bases are TGTGCCAGCAGCCCAACAGGGGGCCGTCTCGCAGCTTTCTTT. The V and J genes are TRBV14 and TRBJ1-1; 9 bases match TRBD1. CDR3 size: 14 residues. The germline gives CDR1 SGHDN, CDR2 FVKESK. V shed 4 bases, J shed 10 bases, and the junction held 10 bases outside the gene matches.

J is TRBJ2-2 and V is TRBV7-9, with 9 positions matching TRBD2. Germline lookup yields CDR1 SEHNR and CDR2 FQNEAQ (reference sequence). V lost 6 bases to trimming and J lost 6 bases; unmatched junction nucleotides: 20. The length of the CDR3 is 19 residues. The CDR3 region has the DNA TGTGCCAGCAGTTCTTCCCGCCTACTAGCGGGCGGTGGGGCCGGGGAGCTGTTTTTT. This codes for CASSSSRLLAGGGAGELFF.

This clone has just a few counts. The chain recombines TRBV29-1 with TRBJ2-7; 10 nucleotides match TRBD1. The trim removed 7 bases at V and 2 bases at J, leaving 8 bases unmatched. Per germline, CDR1 SQVTM and CDR2 ANQGSEA. The CDR3 runs 14 residues. The CDR3 bases are TGCAGCGCGCGGCCGGACAGGGGGACCTACGAGCAGTACTTC. Its translation is CSARPDRGTYEQYF.

This rearrangement joins TRBV28 to TRBJ1-2, with TRBD1 matching over 8 bases. V lost 11 bases and J lost 7; bases outside the gene matches: 15. CDR1 and CDR2 from the germline V gene are MDHEN and SYDVKM. The CDR3 covers 14 residues. The CDR3 sequence: CASRGGQAPSGYTF. CDR3 bases: TGTGCCTCCAGGGGGGGACAGGCCCCTTCTGGCTACACCTTC.

In DNA, the CDR3 is TGTGCCAGCAGCGGCGGGTCTGTGAACACTGAAGCTTTCTTT. Translation gives CASSGGSVNTEAFF. V usage is TRBV7-9 and J usage is TRBJ1-1; D gene unclear. Looked up from germline, CDR1 is SEHNR and CDR2 is FQNEAQ (reference sequence). The CDR3 runs 14 residues. V was shortened by 5 bases and J by 0 bases, with 10 bases between the two germline ends.

This chain uses TRBV9 with TRBJ2-7, with 7 bases fitting TRBD2. CDR1 SGDLS and CDR2 YYNGEE come from the germline V gene. The J segment lost 6 bases and the V segment lost 3 bases, leaving 9 bases of the junction unmatched. The CDR3 consists of 14 residues. CDR3 in amino acids: CASSEGLPAGEQYF. Written as DNA, the CDR3 is TGTGCCAGCAGCGAGGGACTACCGGCTGGCGAGCAGTACTTC. The whole variable domain, filled in from reference TRBV9 and TRBJ2-7, reads DSGVTQTPKHLITATGQRVTLRCSPRSGDLSVYWYQQSLDQGLQFLIQYYNGEERAKGNILERFSAQQFPDLHSELNLSSLELGDSALYFCASSEGLPAGEQYFGPGTRLTVT.